Below are 26 T cell receptor beta chains sequenced from a single sample in a study of T cells in Graves' hyperthyroidism and ophthalmopathy. TCR beta CDR3 regions were amplified from RNA transcripts. The HTBI primer set served for first-round RT-PCR of the TCR CDR3. One entry per CDR3 protein results from TCRdb running MiXCR on the multiplex PCR reads. The sample records roughly 510,000 distinct CDR3 sequences, 35% to 50% being singletons. Sequenced: peripheral blood or thyroid tissue (not recorded which). The receptors stem from an adult woman with Graves' disease, either hyperthyroidism or ophthalmopathy (not recorded which).

This chain connects TRBV2 to TRBJ2-7; D uncertain. CDR1 is SNHLY and CDR2 is FYNNEI in the germline V gene. V was trimmed by 4 bases and J by 2 bases, leaving 6 bases between them. This CDR3 spans 12 amino acids. The CDR3 nucleotides are TGTGCCAGCAGTGTGGCGACCTACGAGCAGTACTTC. This sequence encodes CASSVATYEQYF.

This clonotype was seen repeatedly, ten times or more. V and J are TRBV2 and TRBJ1-3; D not resolved. Germline values: CDR1 SNHLY, CDR2 FYNNEI. The CDR3 length is 14 residues. Trimming took 9 bases from V and 6 from J, leaving 18 bases between them. Here the CDR3 reads CARKKKGPENTIYF. For the CDR3, the DNA is TGTGCCAGGAAAAAGAAAGGCCCCGAAAACACCATATATTTT. The full variable domain, in which reference TRBV2 and TRBJ1-3 provide the parts outside the CDR3, is EPEVTQTPSHQVTQMGQEVILRCVPISNHLYFYWYRQILGQKVEFLVSFYNNEISEKSEIFDDQFSVERPDGSNFTLKIRSTKLEDSAMYFCARKKKGPENTIYFGEGSWLTVV.

The chain recombines TRBV19 with TRBJ1-1; 9 positions agree with TRBD1. The trim removed 10 bases at V and 4 bases at J, leaving 10 bases unmatched. This CDR3 is built from 14 residues. The V gene's germline CDR1 is LNHDA and CDR2 SQIVND (reference sequence). This chain's CDR3 is CATRTGTGITEAFF. The CDR3, as DNA: TGTGCCACCCGAACCGGGACAGGGATCACTGAAGCTTTCTTT. Together with reference TRBV19 and TRBJ1-1, the CDR3 gives the full variable domain: DGGITQSPKYLFRKEGQNVTLSCEQNLNHDAMYWYRQDPGQGLRLIYYSQIVNDFQKGDIAEGYSVSREKKESFPLTVTSAQKNPTAFYLCATRTGTGITEAFFGQGTRLTVV.

This sequence joins TRBV29-1 and TRBJ1-1, with a tentative D call TRBD1 (5 bases). The V end was cut by 0 bases, the J end by 0 bases, with 14 bases between. CDR3 length: 16 residues. Germline V CDR1 and CDR2: SQVTM, ANQGSEA. The CDR3 nucleotides are TGCAGCGTTGAAGATTCGTCAGGGTCGGTGAACACTGAAGCTTTCTTT. The encoded protein is CSVEDSSGSVNTEAFF. Filled out from reference TRBV29-1 and TRBJ1-1, the complete variable domain reads SAVISQKPSRDICQRGTSLTIQCQVDSQVTMMFWYRQQPGQSLTLIATANQGSEATYESGFVIDKFPISRPNLTFSTLTVSNMSPEDSSIYLCSVEDSSGSVNTEAFFGQGTRLTVV.

This clonotype was observed once. The chain joins TRBV7-9 to TRBJ2-5; D not resolved. CDR1 SEHNR and CDR2 FQNEAQ come from the germline V gene (reference sequence). The CDR3 has 15 amino acids. The V and J ends lost 2 bases and 2 bases respectively, with 12 bases between them. The CDR3 sequence: CASSLLRQTQETQYF. The CDR3 bases are TGTGCCAGCAGCTTACTACGGCAGACTCAAGAGACCCAGTACTTC.

The chain joins TRBV24-1 to TRBJ1-2; D is ambiguous. V was shortened by 4 bases and J by 9 bases, with 14 bases between the two germline ends. The CDR3 is made up of 13 amino acids. Germline V CDR1 and CDR2: KGHDR, SFDVKD. CDR3 sequence reads: CATSENNQKSYTF. In nucleotides, the CDR3 is TGTGCCACCAGTGAAAATAACCAGAAAAGCTACACCTTC.

The chain is built from TRBV29-1 and TRBJ1-1, with D perhaps TRBD1 (5 bases). Germline lookup yields CDR1 SQVTM and CDR2 ANQGSEA. Trimming cost V 8 bases and J 5 bases, with 12 bases left between them. CDR3 length: 11 amino acids. The CDR3 bases are TGCAGCTGGGGACCCGGGACTGAAGCTTTCTTT. This codes for CSWGPGTEAFF.

There are a few counts of this clonotype. The genes are TRBV28 and TRBJ1-5; 9 bases align to TRBD1. The CDR3 covers 15 residues. Looked up from germline, CDR1 is MDHEN and CDR2 is SYDVKM. The ends lost 4 bases at V and 4 bases at J; junction bases unmatched: 5. CDR3 loop: CASSSGQGTNQPQHF. CDR3 sequence (DNA): TGTGCCAGCAGTTCAGGACAGGGGACTAATCAGCCCCAGCATTTT.

This chain connects TRBV7-2 to TRBJ2-5; D is uncertain. The V gene lost 4 bases and the J gene lost 6 bases, with 3 bases spanning the gap. Per the germline V gene, CDR1 is SGHTA and CDR2 is FQGNSA. The CDR3 spans 10 residues. The CDR3 region has the DNA TGTGCCAGCAGCTCCAAGACCCAGTACTTC. It translates to CASSSKTQYF.

This clonotype appeared once. The junction departs from germline at one end; a sequencing error may be responsible. CDR3 in DNA: TGTGCCAGCAGCCAAGACTCTAGCACCAACTACGAGCAGTACTTC. It translates to CASSQDSSTNYEQYF. The rearrangement joins TRBV4-1 to TRBJ2-7; D possibly corresponds to TRBD2 (5 bases). Germline V gene data show CDR1 as MGHRA and CDR2 as YSYEKL. The CDR3 totals 15 residues.

The rearrangement joins TRBV5-1 to TRBJ1-2; TRBD1 agrees at 8 bases. CDR3 length: 15 amino acids. The ends lost 4 bases at V and 4 bases at J; junction bases unmatched: 9. CDR1 and CDR2 (germline): SGHRS, YFSETQ. The CDR3 loop is CASSGAGGRSYGYTF. For the CDR3, the DNA is TGCGCCAGCAGCGGAGCAGGGGGCCGCAGCTATGGCTACACCTTC.

This clonotype was seen many times. V gene TRBV7-2 combines with J gene TRBJ1-1; the D is unclear. Trimming took off 5 bases at V and 3 bases at J, with 10 bases between the two ends. The length of the CDR3 is 13 residues. Germline V gene sequence: CDR1 SGHTA, CDR2 FQGNSA. This CDR3 reads CASSPSGDTEAFF. In nucleotides, the CDR3 is TGTGCCAGCAGCCCCTCCGGGGACACTGAAGCTTTCTTT.

A few counts support this clonotype. This chain joins TRBV7-9 and TRBJ2-5, with 8 bases that match TRBD2. CDR3 length: 15 amino acids. Germline values: CDR1 SEHNR, CDR2 FQNEAQ (reference sequence). V lost 5 bases to trimming and J lost 6 bases; unmatched junction nucleotides: 11. The CDR3 DNA follows: TGTGCCAGCAGCCCGAAGGGACTAGGGTGGAAGACCCAGTACTTC. Translating it yields CASSPKGLGWKTQYF.

The V gene is TRBV10-3, the J gene TRBJ2-5, with 8 bases aligning to TRBD2. This CDR3 contains 13 residues. The germline CDR1 and CDR2 sequences are ENHRY and SYGVKD. V shed 9 bases and J 3 bases; nucleotides not matched to a gene: 6. CDR3 loop: CAIGSGGKETQYF. CDR3 sequence (DNA): TGTGCCATTGGCAGCGGGGGAAAAGAGACCCAGTACTTC.

The chain links TRBV20-1 to TRBJ2-7; a weak D match, TRBD2 (5 bases). Trimming pared 1 base from V and 3 bases from J, leaving 10 bases between. CDR3 size: 13 residues. Germline assignment: CDR1 DFQATT and CDR2 SNEGSKA (reference sequence). The chain's CDR3 is CSARGTGSYEQYF. Written as DNA, the CDR3 is TGCAGTGCTAGAGGGACTGGGAGCTACGAGCAGTACTTC.

V gene TRBV2 combines with J gene TRBJ2-5; D is uncertain. V shed 2 bases and J shed 3 bases, with 10 bases lying between them. CDR3 length equals 14 residues. Germline CDR1 SNHLY, CDR2 FYNNEI. The CDR3, as DNA: TGTGCCAGCAGTGAACCAACAGCGAAAGAGACCCAGTACTTC. Encoded protein: CASSEPTAKETQYF.

This clonotype has a count of ten or more. The chain recombines TRBV10-3 with TRBJ1-6, with 7 bases that match TRBD1. Trimming removed 5 bases from V and 7 bases from J; junction bases left unmatched: 5. There are 14 residues in the CDR3. Germline lookup yields CDR1 ENHRY and CDR2 SYGVKD. CDR3 coding DNA: TGTGCCATCAGTCAGGGGGTTTGGAATTCACCCCTCCACTTT. Amino acid sequence: CAISQGVWNSPLHF.

This clonotype was recorded at least ten times. J is TRBJ1-4 and V is TRBV12-3 or TRBV12-4; unclear D gene. The CDR3 is 12 residues long. Deletions cut 5 bases from V and 10 bases from J, with 11 bases between. CDR3 residues: CASSLAGGKLFF. For the CDR3, the DNA is TGTGCCAGCAGTCTTGCGGGAGGAAAACTGTTTTTT.

This clonotype was detected ten times or more. This chain uses TRBV7-9 with TRBJ2-5; the D is unclear. The germline V gene has CDR1 SEHNR and CDR2 FQNEAQ (reference sequence). Trimming shortened V by 1 base and J by 5 bases, and 14 bases separated the two germline ends. The CDR3 runs 15 residues. Written as DNA, the CDR3 is TGTGCCAGCAGCTTAGGTGTCTCTCCGGAGGAGACCCAGTACTTC. It specifies CASSLGVSPEETQYF. Based on the CDR3 plus reference TRBV7-9 and TRBJ2-5, the full variable domain is DTGVSQNPRHKITKRGQNVTFRCDPISEHNRLYWYRQTLGQGPEFLTYFQNEAQLEKSRLLSDRFSAERPKGSFSTLEIQRTEQGDSAMYLCASSLGVSPEETQYFGPGTRLLVL.

Remarks on this clonotype: A much larger clone differs by one base, so this may be a read error. This rearrangement joins TRBV5-1 to TRBJ2-7; TRBD1 aligns across 7 bases. Germline loops: CDR1 SGHRS, CDR2 YFSETQ. This CDR3 region has 14 residues. Germline trimming cut 4 bases from V and 4 bases from J; bases unmatched to any gene: 8. The CDR3 DNA reads TGCGCCAGCAGCGGCCACAGGGGAACTTACGAGCAGTACTTC. Protein sequence: CASSGHRGTYEQYF. Drawing the rest from reference TRBV5-1 and TRBJ2-7, the complete variable domain is KAGVTQTPRYLIKTRGQQVTLSCSPISGHRSVSWYQQTPGQGLQFLFEYFSETQRNKGNFPGRFSGRQFSNSRSEMNVSTLELGDSALYLCASSGHRGTYEQYFGPGTRLTVT.

This clonotype was counted at least ten times. The junction departs from germline at one end; a sequencing error may be responsible. The chain combines TRBV7-7 with TRBJ2-5, with TRBD2 as a possible D gene (6 bases). The CDR3 has 15 residues. Per the germline V gene, CDR1 is SSHAT and CDR2 is FNYEAQ (reference sequence). For the CDR3, the DNA is TGTGCTAGCAGCTTAGGGAGGACTAATCAAGAGACCCAGTACTTC. This encodes CASSLGRTNQETQYF.

V usage is TRBV10-3 and J usage is TRBJ2-1, with D perhaps TRBD2 (6 bases). V gave up 4 bases and J gave up 10 bases, with 14 bases separating them. The CDR3 loop spans 13 amino acids. Germline assignment: CDR1 ENHRY and CDR2 SYGVKD. The CDR3: CAISVGGSGEQFF. The CDR3 coding sequence is TGTGCCATCAGTGTTGGGGGGTCTGGGGAGCAGTTCTTC.

The chain links TRBV2 to TRBJ2-7; D is undetermined. The CDR3 consists of 12 residues. Per germline, CDR1 SNHLY and CDR2 FYNNEI. V was pared by 10 bases and J by 3 bases, with 13 bases between. CDR3 nucleotide sequence: TGTGCCACCCGGCCCGATAACTACGAGCAGTACTTC. This translates into CATRPDNYEQYF.

This chain connects TRBV2 to TRBJ2-3, with D possibly TRBD1 on 5 matching bases. The CDR3 has 14 residues. V was shortened by 6 bases and J by 4 bases, with 14 bases between the two germline ends. CDR1 and CDR2 from the germline V gene are SNHLY and FYNNEI. The CDR3 reads CASSLGRVSDTQYF. The CDR3 DNA reads as TGTGCCAGCAGCTTGGGCAGGGTGTCAGATACGCAGTATTTT.

This clonotype showed up many times. The chain has TRBV20-1 and TRBJ1-3; tentatively, D is TRBD1 (6 bases). Germline assignment: CDR1 DFQATT and CDR2 SNEGSKA (reference sequence). The ends were cut back, 4 bases at V and 2 bases at J, with 9 bases in the middle. The CDR3 is 13 amino acids. CDR3 sequence reads: CSAKQGTGNTIYF. Here the CDR3 DNA reads TGCAGTGCTAAACAGGGTACTGGAAACACCATATATTTT.

The chain uses TRBV4-3 and TRBJ1-2; D uncertain. Trimming took off 6 bases at V and 4 bases at J, with 12 bases between the two ends. This CDR3 contains 13 residues. The V gene's germline CDR1 is LGHNA and CDR2 YSLEER. The CDR3 sequence: CASSRARGYGYTF. CDR3 nucleotides: TGCGCCAGCAGTCGGGCCCGAGGCTATGGCTACACCTTC.